A single T cell receptor beta chain is shown here with its context. Germline-derived CDR1 and CDR2 are SEHNR and FQNEAQ (reference sequence). The CDR3 is 14 residues long. Trimming took 1 base from V and 5 from J, leaving 11 bases between them. This specimen comes from a study of T cell changes during pregnancy in multiple sclerosis. The table came from immunoSEQ multiplex PCR; TCRdb's copy has only in-frame clones and leaves some out. The top ten hold 1.5% to 2% of the sample, which has roughly 80,000 clones, 75% to 90% seen once. Sample: peripheral blood, taken before pregnancy. This TCR came from a female donor with multiple sclerosis, enrolled in a pregnancy study. This chain connects TRBV7-9 to TRBJ2-5; D unresolved. The CDR3 here is CASSLGGDGETQYF. The CDR3 nucleotides read TGTGCCAGCAGCTTAGGCGGCGATGGGGAGACCCAGTACTTC. Full variable domain (rest looked up from reference TRBV7-9 and TRBJ2-5): DTGVSQNPRHKITKRGQNVTFRCDPISEHNRLYWYRQTLGQGPEFLTYFQNEAQLEKSRLLSDRFSAERPKGSFSTLEIQRTEQGDSAMYLCASSLGGDGETQYFGPGTRLLVL.